Below are 22 T cell receptor beta chains sequenced from a single sample in a study of blood T cell repertoires in COVID-19. Some clones are missing from TCRdb's copy, which holds only in-frame ones; the method was immunoSEQ multiplex PCR. The sample shows some 110,000 clones, approximately 78% of them seen only once. Sequencing was carried out using peripheral blood. The receptor source for this set is a man in his sixties or seventies with acute or convalescent COVID-19.

The chain is built from TRBV5-1 and TRBJ1-1, with D maybe TRBD1 (5 bases). This CDR3 is 12 amino acids long. V dropped 2 bases and J dropped 5 bases, with 7 bases sitting between them. Germline CDR1 and CDR2: SGHRS and YFSETQ. The CDR3 bases are TGCGCCAGCAGCTTAGGGGTGACTGAAGCTTTCTTT. Amino acid sequence: CASSLGVTEAFF.

The V call is TRBV4-1, the J call TRBJ1-2; TRBD1 agrees at 8 bases. The CDR3 has 16 residues. The trim removed 1 base at V and 4 bases at J, leaving 8 bases unmatched. CDR1 is MGHRA and CDR2 is YSYEKL in the germline V gene. In nucleotides, the CDR3 is TGCGCCAGCAGCCAAGTCCGGACAGGGACCCCCTATGGCTACACCTTC. This codes for CASSQVRTGTPYGYTF.

This clone was seen once. This chain connects TRBV5-1 to TRBJ1-2, with D unresolved. Germline CDR1 reads SGHRS; CDR2 reads YFSETQ. The CDR3 loop spans 13 amino acids. Trimming pared 1 base from V and 5 bases from J, leaving 9 bases between. CDR3 bases: TGCGCCAGCAGCTTGCTAACACAGTATGGCTACACCTTC. Protein: CASSLLTQYGYTF.

The V and J genes are TRBV6-5 and TRBJ1-1; D is perhaps TRBD1 (5 bases). V was clipped by 4 bases and J by 1 base, with 10 bases between them. The V gene's germline CDR1 is MNHEY and CDR2 SVGAGI. CDR3 length: 14 amino acids. The CDR3 coding sequence is TGTGCCAGCAGTTTAAGTGACAGGAACACTGAAGCTTTCTTT. This gives the protein CASSLSDRNTEAFF.

V and J are TRBV10-1 and TRBJ1-5; D not resolved. Germline V gives CDR1 WNHNN, CDR2 SYGVQD (reference sequence). The CDR3 spans 12 residues. V was cut by 1 base and J by 6 bases, with 4 bases left in between. The DNA of the CDR3 is TGCGCCAGCAGTGAGTTCTCTCAGCCCCAGCATTTT. This gives the protein CASSEFSQPQHF.

The V and J genes are TRBV27 and TRBJ1-1, with D perhaps matching TRBD1 (6 bases). This CDR3 is built from 17 residues. The germline V gene encodes CDR1 MNHEY and CDR2 SMNVEV (reference sequence). V was pared by 2 bases and J by 0 bases, with 16 bases between. CDR3 in amino acids: CASSLRGTPAMNTEAFF. The DNA for the CDR3 is TGTGCCAGCAGTTTAAGGGGGACACCAGCCATGAACACTGAAGCTTTCTTT.

The gene calls are TRBV19 and TRBJ1-1, with D possibly TRBD1 on 6 matching bases. This CDR3 contains 11 residues. The germline V gene has CDR1 LNHDA and CDR2 SQIVND (reference sequence). V gave up 7 bases and J gave up 7 bases, with 10 bases separating them. The CDR3 region is CASNTGNEAFF. The CDR3 coding sequence is TGTGCCAGTAATACAGGGAATGAAGCTTTCTTT. The variable domain in full, with the rest retrieved from reference TRBV19 and TRBJ1-1, is DGGITQSPKYLFRKEGQNVTLSCEQNLNHDAMYWYRQDPGQGLRLIYYSQIVNDFQKGDIAEGYSVSREKKESFPLTVTSAQKNPTAFYLCASNTGNEAFFGQGTRLTVV.

This clone has just a few counts. The chain combines TRBV27 with TRBJ1-1, with a possible D match to TRBD1 (6 bases). Germline assignment: CDR1 MNHEY and CDR2 SMNVEV (reference sequence). V was pared by 8 bases and J by 1 base, with 17 bases between. The CDR3 contains 15 residues. CDR3 DNA: TGTGCCAGCTCCCACACAGGGCTAAAGAACACTGAAGCTTTCTTT. Protein product: CASSHTGLKNTEAFF.

CDR3 loop: CASSSRDGGYEQYF. CDR3 nucleotides: TGCGCCAGCAGCTCCCGGGACGGGGGCTACGAGCAGTACTTC. The chain employs TRBV5-1 and TRBJ2-7; tentative D call: TRBD2 (6 bases). V was cut by 3 bases and J by 3 bases, with 13 bases left in between. Per germline, CDR1 SGHRS and CDR2 YFSETQ. The CDR3 runs 14 residues.

The chain recombines TRBV5-6 with TRBJ2-1, with 8 bases lining up with TRBD2. V lost 9 bases, J lost 9 bases, and 14 bases stayed unmatched. CDR1 is SGHDT and CDR2 is YYEEEE in the germline V gene. The CDR3 is 14 amino acids. This CDR3 reads CATRRGLDRGEQFF. CDR3 in DNA: TGTGCCACCAGGAGGGGACTAGATCGTGGTGAGCAGTTCTTC.

The rearrangement uses TRBV5-1 and TRBJ2-1; the match to TRBD2 covers 8 bases. The germline gives CDR1 SGHRS, CDR2 YFSETQ. This CDR3 spans 15 amino acids. Germline trimming cut 2 bases from V and 7 bases from J; bases unmatched to any gene: 8. This chain's CDR3 is CASSFEGLGRNEQFF. In DNA form, the CDR3 reads TGCGCCAGCAGCTTTGAGGGACTAGGGCGTAATGAGCAGTTCTTC.

The chain has TRBV3-1 (or the pseudogene TRBV3-2) and TRBJ1-1; 7 bases line up with TRBD1. The ends lost 4 bases at V and 1 base at J; junction bases unmatched: 3. The CDR3 is 14 residues long. The germline gives CDR1 LGHDT, CDR2 YNNKEL (reference sequence). The CDR3 protein is CASSRQGRNTEAFF. The CDR3 nucleotides are TGTGCCAGCAGCCGACAGGGTAGGAACACTGAAGCTTTCTTT.

The chain couples TRBV5-1 to TRBJ1-2; perhaps TRBD1 as D (6 bases). This CDR3 comprises 13 residues. Germline V gene sequence: CDR1 SGHRS, CDR2 YFSETQ. V dropped 3 bases and J dropped 6 bases, with 12 bases sitting between them. CDR3: CASSWLQGDGYTF. Here the CDR3 DNA reads TGCGCCAGCAGCTGGCTACAGGGTGATGGCTACACCTTC.

Concerning this clone itself: This same CDR3 is encoded by further DNA sequences in the sample. This chain uses TRBV9 with TRBJ1-5, with D possibly being TRBD1 (5 bases). The CDR3 spans 14 residues. Germline loops: CDR1 SGDLS, CDR2 YYNGEE. The germline V and J ends were trimmed by 0 bases and 4 bases, with 8 bases remaining between them. The CDR3 DNA sequence: TGTGCCAGCAGCGTAGAAGCAGGGAATCAGCCCCAGCATTTT. Translated: CASSVEAGNQPQHF.

This chain connects TRBV14 to TRBJ2-7, with 7 bases identical to TRBD2. In germline, CDR1 is SGHDN, CDR2 FVKESK. The CDR3 has 15 residues. Unmatched junction bases numbered 6, after V lost 4 bases and J lost 0 bases. Here the CDR3 reads CASSRSGASSYEQYF. The CDR3, as DNA: TGTGCCAGCAGCCGGAGCGGGGCAAGCTCCTACGAGCAGTACTTC.

This clone has a single count. The V gene is TRBV21-1, the J gene TRBJ2-7; the listed D gene, TRBD2, was not tested against the DNA. TRBV21-1 is listed as a pseudogene. The CDR3 has 15 amino acids. The CDR3 loop is CASSTRGRLALEQYF. The CDR3 DNA reads TGTGCCAGCAGCACACGAGGTAGACTTGCTCTTGAGCAGTACTTC.

CDR3 protein: CASSPGLANYGYTF. The CDR3 DNA reads TGTGCCAGCTCACCGGGACTCGCGAACTATGGCTACACCTTC. This sequence joins TRBV18 and TRBJ1-2, with D maybe TRBD1 (5 bases). The germline V gene encodes CDR1 KGHSH and CDR2 LQKENI. The length of the CDR3 is 14 residues. Trimming left V 3 bases short and J 2 bases short, with 10 bases between.

This clone was counted a few times. Here the CDR3 reads CASSESLGVGANVLTF. The CDR3 bases are TGCGCCAGCAGTGAGTCGCTAGGAGTTGGGGCCAACGTCCTGACTTTC. The chain combines TRBV10-2 with TRBJ2-6; D is unclear. The CDR3 is 16 residues long. The germline gives CDR1 WSHSY, CDR2 SAAADI. V lost 0 bases and J 3 bases, leaving 9 bases between the germline ends.

The table lists this clone with a few counts. Other DNA sequences in this sample translate to the same CDR3. The chain is built from TRBV10-3 and TRBJ1-1; D remains unclear. The germline V gene encodes CDR1 ENHRY and CDR2 SYGVKD. V dropped 0 bases and J dropped 1 base, with 6 bases sitting between them. This CDR3 has 14 amino acids. The CDR3 DNA reads as TGTGCCATCAGTGAGTCTTCAAAGAACACTGAAGCTTTCTTT. Translating gives CAISESSKNTEAFF.

The genes are TRBV7-9 and TRBJ1-2; D unclear. CDR1 and CDR2 from the germline V gene are SEHNR and FQNEAQ (reference sequence). This CDR3 has 13 amino acids. V shed 2 bases and J shed 4 bases, with 8 bases lying between them. The CDR3 bases are TGTGCCAGCAGCTTAATTGTCGGCTATGGCTACACCTTC. Translated, it gives CASSLIVGYGYTF.

This clone was found a few times. The chain links TRBV19 to TRBJ2-7; 11 bases map to TRBD2. The CDR3 runs 14 residues. Germline CDR1 LNHDA, CDR2 SQIVND (reference sequence). V shed 8 bases and J 0 bases; nucleotides not matched to a gene: 3. CDR3 coding DNA: TGTGCCAGTCGACTAGCGGGGAGCTCCTACGAGCAGTACTTC. Its translation is CASRLAGSSYEQYF.

The chain carries TRBV2 and TRBJ1-6, with D possibly matching TRBD1 (6 bases). CDR3 length: 14 residues. Trimming cost V 9 bases and J 4 bases, with 13 bases left between them. Germline V lookup: CDR1 SNHLY, CDR2 FYNNEI. CDR3 in amino acids: CARRPTGYNSPLHF. DNA of the CDR3: TGTGCCAGGCGGCCAACAGGGTATAATTCACCCCTCCACTTT.